Shown below are 21 T cell receptor beta chains from a single sample sequenced in a study of blood T cell repertoires in COVID-19. This table comes from immunoSEQ multiplex PCR, and its TCRdb copy is limited to in-frame clones, with some not included. The data show about 380,000 clones, with almost 90% seen just once and 6.5% held by the top ten. Sequenced sample: peripheral blood. Source of these receptors: a man aged 18 to 29 with active or convalescent COVID-19.

J is TRBJ2-7 and V is TRBV7-2; 10 nucleotides align to TRBD2. This CDR3 spans 15 amino acids. Trimming took 3 bases from V and 5 from J; bases not matched to a gene: 7. Per the germline V gene, CDR1 is SGHTA and CDR2 is FQGNSA. The CDR3 region is CASSLGTSGVDEQYF. For the CDR3, the DNA is TGTGCCAGCAGCTTGGGAACTAGCGGGGTAGACGAGCAGTACTTC. Filled out from reference TRBV7-2 and TRBJ2-7, the complete variable domain reads GAGVSQSPSNKVTEKGKDVELRCDPISGHTALYWYRQSLGQGLEFLIYFQGNSAPDKSGLPSDRFSAERTGGSVSTLTIQRTQQEDSAVYLCASSLGTSGVDEQYFGPGTRLTVT.

Only one count was recorded for this clone. This rearrangement joins TRBV12-3 or TRBV12-4 to TRBJ1-2, with TRBD1 as a possible D gene (5 bases). V was cut by 3 bases and J by 3 bases, with 8 bases left in between. The CDR3 loop spans 13 amino acids. Here the CDR3 reads CASSFWGDYGYTF. CDR3 nucleotide sequence: TGTGCCAGCAGTTTTTGGGGGGACTATGGCTACACCTTC.

The chain employs TRBV19 and TRBJ2-7; 7 positions agree with TRBD1. CDR1 is LNHDA, CDR2 SQIVND, per germline (reference sequence). The CDR3 spans 15 residues. V was clipped by 0 bases and J by 2 bases; unmatched bases: 4. The CDR3 nucleotides read TGTGCCAGTAGTATAGATGGGGACAGTCCCTACGAGCAGTACTTC. Amino acids: CASSIDGDSPYEQYF.

The chain has TRBV20-1 and TRBJ2-3; unclear D gene. This CDR3 has 15 amino acids. CDR1 and CDR2 (germline): DFQATT, SNEGSKA (reference sequence). V was cut by 3 bases and J by 1 base, with 14 bases left in between. The CDR3 region has the DNA TGCAGTGCTAGTCTCTCGAGGCCCCGCACAGATACGCAGTATTTT. Protein product: CSASLSRPRTDTQYF.

The gene calls are TRBV5-1 and TRBJ2-5; no clear D gene. Trimming left V 4 bases short and J 0 bases short, with 10 bases between. Germline lookup yields CDR1 SGHRS and CDR2 YFSETQ. This CDR3 comprises 14 residues. The CDR3 reads CASSPRPDQETQYF. The CDR3 coding sequence is TGCGCCAGCAGCCCACGCCCAGACCAAGAGACCCAGTACTTC. Full variable domain (rest looked up from reference TRBV5-1 and TRBJ2-5): KAGVTQTPRYLIKTRGQQVTLSCSPISGHRSVSWYQQTPGQGLQFLFEYFSETQRNKGNFPGRFSGRQFSNSRSEMNVSTLELGDSALYLCASSPRPDQETQYFGPGTRLLVL.

The J gene is TRBJ2-7, the V gene TRBV21-1; whether TRBD2, the table's D call, matches the DNA was not checked. TRBV21-1 is given as a pseudogene. The CDR3 has 16 residues. CDR3 sequence (DNA): TGTGCCAGCAGCAAAATCTGGGAGGACGCTGGGTACGAGCAGTACTTC. This encodes CASSKIWEDAGYEQYF.

This chain joins TRBV3-1 (or the pseudogene TRBV3-2) and TRBJ2-5; TRBD2 matches 11 bases. V gave up 4 bases and J gave up 5 bases; unmatched junction bases: 3. From germline, CDR1 is LGHDT and CDR2 YNNKEL (reference sequence). The CDR3 sequence is 14 residues long. CDR3 sequence reads: CASSLSGGDETQYF. The DNA for the CDR3 is TGTGCCAGCAGCCTTAGCGGGGGGGACGAGACCCAGTACTTC.

The chain recombines TRBV30 with TRBJ1-5; possibly TRBD1 for D (5 bases). CDR1 is GTSNPN and CDR2 is SVGIG in the germline V gene (reference sequence). The CDR3 length is 14 residues. The germline V and J ends were trimmed by 2 bases and 6 bases, with 14 bases remaining between them. DNA for the CDR3: TGTGCCTGGAGTAAAGGAGGGGTAGGTCAGCCCCAGCATTTT. This sequence encodes CAWSKGGVGQPQHF.

V usage is TRBV21-1 and J usage is TRBJ1-2. TRBV21-1 is a known pseudogene. The CDR3 loop spans 17 amino acids. DNA of the CDR3: TGTGCCAGCAGCAAAGTGGTCGAGAGGCCTCCTAACTATGGCTACACCTTC. Translated, it gives CASSKVVERPPNYGYTF.

Only one count was recorded for this clone. The chain joins TRBV27 to TRBJ2-7; 7 bases line up with TRBD2. Germline V gene data show CDR1 as MNHEY and CDR2 as SMNVEV (reference sequence). The CDR3 has 12 residues. Germline trimming cut 2 bases from V and 7 bases from J; bases unmatched to any gene: 2. The CDR3 region is CASSLNGREQYF. DNA for the CDR3: TGTGCCAGCAGTTTAAACGGGAGGGAGCAGTACTTC.

V is TRBV9 and J is TRBJ1-1, with D hard to call. Germline values: CDR1 SGDLS, CDR2 YYNGEE. The CDR3 contains 14 residues. The V end lost 0 bases, the J end lost 2 bases, and 8 bases lay between the germline ends. The CDR3, as DNA: TGTGCCAGCAGCGTAGAGGAGGGAAACACTGAAGCTTTCTTT. Residues: CASSVEEGNTEAFF.

The chain joins TRBV4-1 to TRBJ2-1, with D tentatively TRBD1 (5 bases). Germline lookup yields CDR1 MGHRA and CDR2 YSYEKL. V was shortened by 3 bases and J by 0 bases, with 12 bases between the two germline ends. The CDR3 has 16 amino acids. The CDR3 sequence: CASSQRQTSSYNEQFF. The CDR3 DNA follows: TGCGCCAGCAGCCAGAGACAGACGAGCTCCTACAATGAGCAGTTCTTC.

This clone was picked up one time. The chain joins TRBV5-1 to TRBJ2-2, with 7 bases aligning to TRBD1. The germline CDR1 and CDR2 sequences are SGHRS and YFSETQ. V shed 2 bases and J 4 bases; nucleotides not matched to a gene: 11. CDR3 length: 17 residues. The CDR3 here is CASSFDVDRVATGELFF. CDR3 nucleotide sequence: TGCGCCAGCAGCTTTGACGTAGACAGGGTGGCCACCGGGGAGCTGTTTTTT.

The CDR3 is CASSQTGLAEMIGETQYF. CDR3 DNA sequence: TGTGCCAGCAGCCAAACGGGACTAGCGGAAATGATTGGGGAGACCCAGTACTTC. The rearrangement uses TRBV14 and TRBJ2-5; 11 bases align to TRBD2. The CDR3 totals 18 residues. Germline-derived CDR1 and CDR2 are SGHDN and FVKESK. V lost 2 bases and J lost 5; bases outside the gene matches: 13.

The chain has TRBV6-2 or TRBV6-3 and TRBJ2-5; 9 bases are shared with TRBD2. Per germline, CDR1 MNHEY and CDR2 SVGEGT. The CDR3 has 15 residues. After removal of 4 bases from V and 5 bases from J, the junction contained 8 bases not matched to a gene. This CDR3 reads CASSSTSGLGETQYF. The CDR3 DNA reads TGTGCCAGCAGTTCCACTAGCGGGTTGGGGGAGACCCAGTACTTC.

The table lists this clone with a count of one. The chain employs TRBV11-2 and TRBJ2-3, with 7 positions matching TRBD2. The V gene's germline CDR1 is SGHAT and CDR2 FQNNGV. Unmatched junction bases numbered 8, after V lost 4 bases and J lost 4 bases. CDR3 length equals 15 residues. CDR3: CASSSPGRAPDTQYF. The CDR3 DNA is TGTGCCAGCAGCTCTCCAGGGAGGGCCCCAGATACGCAGTATTTT.

This clone came up once. At the DNA level, this CDR3 is encoded by other sequences in the same sample as well. The V call is TRBV19, the J call TRBJ2-5; D ambiguous. Trimming removed 4 bases from V and 3 bases from J, with 9 bases in between. The length of the CDR3 is 13 residues. Germline-derived CDR1 and CDR2 are LNHDA and SQIVND (reference sequence). The CDR3 DNA reads as TGTGCCAGTAGTAGGCGCACAGAAGAGACCCAGTACTTC. This translates into CASSRRTEETQYF.

This rearrangement joins TRBV27 to TRBJ2-1; 10 nucleotides match TRBD2. Per the germline V gene, CDR1 is MNHEY and CDR2 is SMNVEV (reference sequence). The trim removed 5 bases at V and 7 bases at J, leaving 11 bases unmatched. The CDR3 runs 16 residues. The DNA for the CDR3 is TGTGCCAGCAGTAAAGCGGGGGGGCGGGCAAAAAATGAGCAGTTCTTC. This codes for CASSKAGGRAKNEQFF.

The rearrangement links TRBV27 to TRBJ2-4; TRBD2 matches at 14 bases. CDR1 and CDR2 (germline): MNHEY, SMNVEV (reference sequence). This CDR3 region has 20 residues. The V and J ends lost 5 bases and 3 bases, in that order; junction bases with no gene match: 15. CDR3 coding DNA: TGTGCCAGCAGTCACACCGGGACTAGCGGGAGTTTCTTTGGCAAAAACATTCAGTACTTC. Translation: CASSHTGTSGSFFGKNIQYF.

As concerns this clone: Distinct nucleotide sequences in the sample also encode this CDR3. V gene TRBV7-2 combines with J gene TRBJ2-1, with TRBD2 identical over 10 bases. CDR1 is SGHTA, CDR2 FQGNSA, per germline. The CDR3 sequence is 16 residues long. V was clipped by 1 base and J by 4 bases; unmatched bases: 4. For the CDR3, the DNA is TGTGCCAGCAGCTTAGTAGCGGGAGGATCATACAATGAGCAGTTCTTC. Residues: CASSLVAGGSYNEQFF.

The chain joins TRBV28 to TRBJ2-5; possibly TRBD1 for D (5 bases). The CDR3 loop spans 15 amino acids. The V gene lost 5 bases and the J gene lost 5 bases, with 18 bases spanning the gap. Germline V gene sequence: CDR1 MDHEN, CDR2 SYDVKM. The CDR3 loop reads CASSPRTSLWETQYF. The CDR3 DNA sequence: TGTGCCAGCAGTCCGCGGACATCTTTGTGGGAGACCCAGTACTTC.